The 5 T cell receptor beta chains in this list originate from one sample, sequenced in a study of early stage breast cancer tumors. Assay used: immunoSEQ multiplex PCR; TCRdb lists only in-frame clones, some missing. Of under 45,000 clones in the sample, 65% to 75% were seen once. Material for sequencing was blood. Receptors were obtained from a person between 55 and 69 years old with breast cancer.

V is TRBV9 and J is TRBJ1-1; the D gene is possibly TRBD1 (6 bases). With 0 bases removed from V and 5 bases from J, the gap between germline ends came to 14 bases. This CDR3 has 15 amino acids. CDR1 and CDR2 from the germline V gene are SGDLS and YYNGEE. Here the CDR3 reads CASSVGLGARTEAFF. CDR3 sequence (DNA): TGTGCCAGCAGCGTAGGATTGGGGGCCAGGACTGAAGCTTTCTTT. The variable domain in full, with the rest retrieved from reference TRBV9 and TRBJ1-1, is DSGVTQTPKHLITATGQRVTLRCSPRSGDLSVYWYQQSLDQGLQFLIQYYNGEERAKGNILERFSAQQFPDLHSELNLSSLELGDSALYFCASSVGLGARTEAFFGQGTRLTVV.

The chain links TRBV6-6 to TRBJ1-2; D not certain. This CDR3 is 12 amino acids long. Germline CDR1 and CDR2: MNHNY and SVGAGI (reference sequence). The V gene lost 7 bases and the J gene lost 2 bases, with 8 bases spanning the gap. The CDR3 loop is CASTAKNYGYTF. DNA of the CDR3: TGTGCCAGCACGGCGAAGAACTATGGCTACACCTTC.

This sequence joins TRBV19 and TRBJ1-6, with 9 bases aligning to TRBD1. The CDR3 runs to 15 residues. In germline, CDR1 is LNHDA, CDR2 SQIVND (reference sequence). With 9 bases clipped from V and 5 bases from J, the junction kept 8 bases outside the gene matches. The CDR3 DNA follows: TGTGCCAGCCGACAGGGGGGAATTAATAATTCACCCCTCCACTTT. Its protein is CASRQGGINNSPLHF.

This clone showed up just once. The chain joins TRBV6-6 to TRBJ2-3, with D hard to call. CDR3 length: 15 amino acids. Germline V gene sequence: CDR1 MNHNY, CDR2 SVGAGI (reference sequence). Between the trimmed V and J ends, which lost 6 bases and 1 base, there was a span of 14 bases. The CDR3 here is CASSPAAMGTDTQYF. The CDR3 DNA reads as TGTGCCAGCAGCCCCGCGGCCATGGGCACAGATACGCAGTATTTT.

The chain couples TRBV5-1 to TRBJ2-7; weak D call: TRBD2 (5 bases). Germline CDR1 and CDR2: SGHRS and YFSETQ. This CDR3 has 14 amino acids. The V and J ends lost 1 base and 2 bases respectively, with 10 bases between them. The CDR3 coding sequence is TGCGCCAGCAGCTTGTATCCGGGGACCTACGAGCAGTACTTC. Protein: CASSLYPGTYEQYF.